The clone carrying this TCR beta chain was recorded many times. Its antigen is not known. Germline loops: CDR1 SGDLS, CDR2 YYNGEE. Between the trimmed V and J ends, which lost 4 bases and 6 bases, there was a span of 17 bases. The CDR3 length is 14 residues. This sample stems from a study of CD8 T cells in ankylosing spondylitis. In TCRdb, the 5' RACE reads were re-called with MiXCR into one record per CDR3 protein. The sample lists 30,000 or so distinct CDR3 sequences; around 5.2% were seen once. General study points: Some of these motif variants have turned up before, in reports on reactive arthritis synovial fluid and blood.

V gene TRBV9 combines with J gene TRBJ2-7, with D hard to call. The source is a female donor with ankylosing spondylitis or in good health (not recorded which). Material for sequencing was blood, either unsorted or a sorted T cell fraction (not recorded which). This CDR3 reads CASSPPGLAVEQYF. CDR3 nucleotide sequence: TGTGCCAGCAGCCCCCCGGGCTTAGCCGTCGAGCAGTACTTC. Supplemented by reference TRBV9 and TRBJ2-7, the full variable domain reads DSGVTQTPKHLITATGQRVTLRCSPRSGDLSVYWYQQSLDQGLQFLIQYYNGEERAKGNILERFSAQQFPDLHSELNLSSLELGDSALYFCASSPPGLAVEQYFGPGTRLTVT.